The source of this T cell receptor (beta chain) is a study of OX40 agonist ivuxolimab in advanced cancers. Study findings and constraints: Certain nonresponders additionally had low normalized T-cell clonal expansion. Relative to CD4+, CD8+ T cells held more expanded clones on average.

Germline V gives CDR1 SNHLY, CDR2 FYNNEI. The V and J ends lost 5 bases and 7 bases respectively, with 23 bases between them. The CDR3 consists of 16 residues. Worth noting for this clone: The target antigen is unknown.

Generated by immunoSEQ multiplex PCR, the TCRdb table keeps only in-frame clones and is missing some. Here the sample spans fewer than 20,000 clones, roughly 70% being singletons. This sequence originates from an adult with an advanced solid tumor such as melanoma, head and neck, liver or kidney cancer. The sequencing here drew on CD4+ or CD8+ T cells sorted from blood, taken in a trial of the OX40 agonist ivuxolimab. J is TRBJ2-5 and V is TRBV2; TRBD2 might be the D (5 bases). The CDR3 region is CASSFSVANRKGTQYF. The CDR3 nucleotides read TGTGCCAGCAGTTTTAGCGTTGCGAATCGAAAAGGGACCCAGTACTTC.